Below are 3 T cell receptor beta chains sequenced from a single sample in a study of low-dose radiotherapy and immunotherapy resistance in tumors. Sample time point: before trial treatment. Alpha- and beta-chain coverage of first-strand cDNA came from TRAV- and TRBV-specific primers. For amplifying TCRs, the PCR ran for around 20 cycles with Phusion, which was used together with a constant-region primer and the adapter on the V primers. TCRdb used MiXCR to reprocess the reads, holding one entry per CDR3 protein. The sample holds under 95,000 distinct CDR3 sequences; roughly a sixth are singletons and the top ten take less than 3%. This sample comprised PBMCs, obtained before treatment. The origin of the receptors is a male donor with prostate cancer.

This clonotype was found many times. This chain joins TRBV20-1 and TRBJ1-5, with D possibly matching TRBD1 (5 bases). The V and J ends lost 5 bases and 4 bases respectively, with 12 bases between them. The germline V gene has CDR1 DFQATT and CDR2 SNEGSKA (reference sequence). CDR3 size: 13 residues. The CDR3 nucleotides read TGCAGTGCTGGGGTGGGGACTAATCAGCCCCAGCATTTT. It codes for CSAGVGTNQPQHF.

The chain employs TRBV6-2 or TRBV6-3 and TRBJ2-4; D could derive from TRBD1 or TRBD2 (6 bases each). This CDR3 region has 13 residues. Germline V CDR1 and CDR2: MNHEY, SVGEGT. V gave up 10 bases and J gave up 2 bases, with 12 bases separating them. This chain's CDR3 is CANPGGSKNIQYF. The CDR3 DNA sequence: TGTGCCAATCCCGGGGGCTCCAAAAACATTCAGTACTTC.

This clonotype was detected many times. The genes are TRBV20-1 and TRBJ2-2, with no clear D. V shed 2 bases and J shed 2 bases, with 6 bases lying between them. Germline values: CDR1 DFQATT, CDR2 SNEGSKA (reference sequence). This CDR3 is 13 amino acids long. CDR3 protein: CSARPPNTGELFF. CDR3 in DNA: TGCAGTGCTAGACCTCCTAACACCGGGGAGCTGTTTTTT.